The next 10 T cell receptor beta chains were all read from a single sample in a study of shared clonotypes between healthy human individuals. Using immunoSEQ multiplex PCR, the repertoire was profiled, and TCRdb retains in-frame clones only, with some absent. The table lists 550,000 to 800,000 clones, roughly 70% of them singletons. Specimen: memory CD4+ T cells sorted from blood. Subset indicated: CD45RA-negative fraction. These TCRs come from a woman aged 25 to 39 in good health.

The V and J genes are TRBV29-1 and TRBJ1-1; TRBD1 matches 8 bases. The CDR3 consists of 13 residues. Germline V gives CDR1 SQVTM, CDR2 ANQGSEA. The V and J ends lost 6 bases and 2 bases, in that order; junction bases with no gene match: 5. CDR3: CSVAGQGNTEAFF. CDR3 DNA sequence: TGCAGCGTGGCTGGACAGGGAAACACTGAAGCTTTCTTT. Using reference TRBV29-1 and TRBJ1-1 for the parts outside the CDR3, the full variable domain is SAVISQKPSRDICQRGTSLTIQCQVDSQVTMMFWYRQQPGQSLTLIATANQGSEATYESGFVIDKFPISRPNLTFSTLTVSNMSPEDSSIYLCSVAGQGNTEAFFGQGTRLTVV.

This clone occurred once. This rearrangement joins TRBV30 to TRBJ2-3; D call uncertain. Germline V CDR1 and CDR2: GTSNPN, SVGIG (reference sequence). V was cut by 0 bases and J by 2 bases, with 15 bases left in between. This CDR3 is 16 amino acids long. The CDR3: CAWSVRWLTATDTQYF. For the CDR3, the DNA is TGTGCCTGGAGTGTAAGATGGTTAACTGCCACAGATACGCAGTATTTT. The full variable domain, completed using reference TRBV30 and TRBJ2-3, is SQTIHQWPATLVQPVGSPLSLECTVEGTSNPNLYWYRQAAGRGLQLLFYSVGIGQISSEVPQNLSASRPQDRQFILSSKKLLLSDSGFYLCAWSVRWLTATDTQYFGPGTRLTVL.

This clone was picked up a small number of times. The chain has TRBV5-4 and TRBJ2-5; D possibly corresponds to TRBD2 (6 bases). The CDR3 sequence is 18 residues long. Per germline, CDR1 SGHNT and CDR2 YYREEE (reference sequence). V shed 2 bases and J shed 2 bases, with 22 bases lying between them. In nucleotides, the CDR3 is TGTGCCAGCAGCTTCCTAAGCTATCTGGGGACTTCTCAAGAGACCCAGTACTTC. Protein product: CASSFLSYLGTSQETQYF.

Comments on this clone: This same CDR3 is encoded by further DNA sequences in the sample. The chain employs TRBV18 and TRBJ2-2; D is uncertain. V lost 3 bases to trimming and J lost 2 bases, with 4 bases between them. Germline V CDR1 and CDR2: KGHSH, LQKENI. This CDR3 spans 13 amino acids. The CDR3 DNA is TGTGCCAGCTCACCTCCAAACACCGGGGAGCTGTTTTTT. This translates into CASSPPNTGELFF.

Written as DNA, the CDR3 is TGTGCCAGTAGTAAGTCCCCGAGTGGGTCCTACAATGAGCAGTTCTTC. It codes for CASSKSPSGSYNEQFF. J is TRBJ2-1 and V is TRBV19; D gene unclear. The CDR3 has 16 amino acids. Per the germline V gene, CDR1 is LNHDA and CDR2 is SQIVND (reference sequence). Trimming took 4 bases from V and 1 from J, leaving 14 bases between them.

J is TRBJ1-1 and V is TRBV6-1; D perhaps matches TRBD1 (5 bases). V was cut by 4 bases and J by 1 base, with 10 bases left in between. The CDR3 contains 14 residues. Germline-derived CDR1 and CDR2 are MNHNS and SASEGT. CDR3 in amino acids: CASSASGGNTEAFF. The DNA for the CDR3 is TGTGCCAGCAGTGCCTCGGGGGGGAACACTGAAGCTTTCTTT.

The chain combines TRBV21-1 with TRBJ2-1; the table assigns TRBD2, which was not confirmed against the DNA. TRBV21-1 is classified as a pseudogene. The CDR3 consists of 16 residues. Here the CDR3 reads CASSKETPRRYNEQFF. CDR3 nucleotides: TGTGCCAGCAGCAAAGAGACTCCCCGGCGCTACAATGAGCAGTTCTTC.

DNA for the CDR3: TGTGCCAGCAGTTTTACTAGCGGACACACCGGGGAGCTGTTTTTT. Protein sequence: CASSFTSGHTGELFF. The chain carries TRBV28 and TRBJ2-2; 8 bases align to TRBD2. Germline lookup yields CDR1 MDHEN and CDR2 SYDVKM. This CDR3 spans 15 amino acids. V gave up 3 bases and J gave up 3 bases; unmatched junction bases: 3.

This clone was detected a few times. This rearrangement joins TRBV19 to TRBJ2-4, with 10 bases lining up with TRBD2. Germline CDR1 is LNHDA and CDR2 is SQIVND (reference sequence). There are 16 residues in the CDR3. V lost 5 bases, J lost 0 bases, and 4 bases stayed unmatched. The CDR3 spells CASSDGTSVAKNIQYF. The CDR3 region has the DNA TGTGCCAGTAGTGACGGGACTAGCGTAGCCAAAAACATTCAGTACTTC. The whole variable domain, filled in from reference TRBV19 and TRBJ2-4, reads DGGITQSPKYLFRKEGQNVTLSCEQNLNHDAMYWYRQDPGQGLRLIYYSQIVNDFQKGDIAEGYSVSREKKESFPLTVTSAQKNPTAFYLCASSDGTSVAKNIQYFGAGTRLSVL.

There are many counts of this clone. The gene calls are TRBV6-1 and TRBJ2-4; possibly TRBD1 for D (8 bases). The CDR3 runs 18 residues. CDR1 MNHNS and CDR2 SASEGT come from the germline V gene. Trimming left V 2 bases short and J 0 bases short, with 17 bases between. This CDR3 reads CASSERTGRGLAKNIQYF. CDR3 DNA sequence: TGTGCCAGCAGTGAACGGACAGGGCGGGGGCTAGCCAAAAACATTCAGTACTTC.